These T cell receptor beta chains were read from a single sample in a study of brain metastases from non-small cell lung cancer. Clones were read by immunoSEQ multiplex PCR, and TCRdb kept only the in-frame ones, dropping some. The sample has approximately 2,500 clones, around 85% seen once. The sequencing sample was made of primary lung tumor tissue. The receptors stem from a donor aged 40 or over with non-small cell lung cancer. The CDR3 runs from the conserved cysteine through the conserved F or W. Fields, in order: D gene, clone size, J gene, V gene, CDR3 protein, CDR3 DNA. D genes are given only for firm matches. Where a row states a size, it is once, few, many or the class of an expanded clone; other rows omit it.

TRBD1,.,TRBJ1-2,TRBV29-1,CSVDTGGNYGYTF,TGCAGCGTTGATACAGGGGGTAACTATGGCTACACCTTC
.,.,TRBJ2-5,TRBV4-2,CASSQVGGGKTQYF,TGTGCCAGCAGCCAAGTCGGGGGTGGAAAGACCCAGTACTTC
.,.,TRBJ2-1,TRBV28,CASSYNPAEQFF,TGTGCCAGCAGTTACAACCCGGCCGAGCAGTTCTTC
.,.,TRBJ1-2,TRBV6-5,CASSRDALPAGYTF,TGTGCCAGCAGCCGGGACGCCCTCCCGGCGGGCTACACCTTC
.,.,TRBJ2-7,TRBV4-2,CASSQAWGGRNYEQYF,TGTGCCAGCAGCCAGGCATGGGGCGGGCGAAATTACGAGCAGTACTTC
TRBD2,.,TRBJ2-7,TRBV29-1,CSVENPTSGNYEQYF,TGCAGCGTTGAAAACCCGACTAGCGGAAACTATGAGCAGTACTTC
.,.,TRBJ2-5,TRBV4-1,CASSQDQGQQKGTQYF,TGCGCCAGCAGCCAAGATCAAGGACAGCAAAAAGGGACCCAGTACTTC
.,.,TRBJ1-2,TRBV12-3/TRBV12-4,CASGGRIYGYTF,TGTGCCAGCGGGGGACGGATCTATGGCTACACCTTC
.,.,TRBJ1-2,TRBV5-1,CASLGFGGYIF,TGCGCCAGTCTGGGGTTCGGCGGCTACATCTTC
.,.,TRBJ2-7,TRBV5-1,CASSLGYEQYF,TGCGCCAGCAGCTTGGGGTACGAGCAGTACTTC
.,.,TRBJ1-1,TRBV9,CASSVEPWGTLNTEAFF,TGTGCCAGCAGCGTAGAACCGTGGGGGACTCTTAACACTGAAGCTTTCTTT
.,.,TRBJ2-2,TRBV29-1,CSVNQGGTGELFF,TGCAGCGTCAACCAGGGCGGAACCGGGGAGCTGTTTTTT
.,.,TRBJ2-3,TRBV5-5,CASTIPTAQGRTDTQYF,TGTGCCAGCACCATCCCCACGGCGCAGGGGCGCACAGATACGCAGTATTTT
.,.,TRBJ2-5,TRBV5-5,CASSLAGYETQYF,TGTGCCAGCAGCTTGGCCGGGTATGAGACCCAGTACTTC
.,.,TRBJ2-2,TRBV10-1,CASSESLRSGELFF,TGCGCCAGCAGTGAGTCCCTTAGATCCGGGGAGCTGTTTTTT
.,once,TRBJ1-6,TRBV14,CASSQVEGSPLHF,TGTGCCAGCAGCCAAGTAGAGGGTTCACCCCTCCACTTT
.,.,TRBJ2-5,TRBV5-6,CASGGAHQETQYF,TGTGCCAGTGGGGGGGCCCACCAAGAGACCCAGTACTTC
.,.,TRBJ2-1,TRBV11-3,CASSLMQGNEQFF,TGTGCCAGCAGCTTGATGCAGGGGAATGAGCAGTTCTTC
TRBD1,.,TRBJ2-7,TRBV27,CASRGQGAMYEQYF,TGTGCCAGCAGAGGACAGGGGGCTATGTACGAGCAGTACTTC
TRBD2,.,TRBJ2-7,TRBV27,CASSLAGWNEQYF,TGTGCCAGCAGTCTAGCGGGGTGGAACGAGCAGTACTTC
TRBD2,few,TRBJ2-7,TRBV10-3,CAISKTSGDSYEQYF,TGTGCCATCAGCAAGACTAGCGGGGACTCCTACGAGCAGTACTTC
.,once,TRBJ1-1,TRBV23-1,CASSMGKGCEAFF,TGCGCCAGCAGTATGGGAAAGGGTTGTGAAGCTTTCTTT
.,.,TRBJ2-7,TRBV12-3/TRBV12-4,CASSPYHHEQYF,TGTGCCAGCAGTCCCTACCACCACGAGCAGTACTTC
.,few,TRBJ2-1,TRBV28,CASSGSTVLTGIEYNEQFF,TGTGCCAGCAGTGGGTCGACGGTCCTCACAGGGATAGAATACAATGAGCAGTTCTTC
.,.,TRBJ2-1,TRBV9,CASSVAEGEQFF,TGTGCCAGCAGCGTAGCAGAGGGTGAGCAGTTCTTC
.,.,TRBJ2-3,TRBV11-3,CASRITDTQYF,TGTGCCAGCCGCATCACAGATACGCAGTATTTT
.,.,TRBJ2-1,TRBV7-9,CASSPGRAPRYNEQFF,TGTGCCAGCAGCCCCGGCCGTGCCCCGAGGTACAATGAGCAGTTCTTC
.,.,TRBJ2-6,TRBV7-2,CASSSPGTGDVLTF,TGTGCCAGCAGCTCCCCGGGGACGGGCGACGTCCTGACTTTC
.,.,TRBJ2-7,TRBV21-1,CASSKEFGSTSGSYEQYF,TGTGCCAGCAGCAAAGAGTTTGGTTCGACTAGCGGCTCCTACGAGCAGTACTTC
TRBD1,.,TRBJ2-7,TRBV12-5,CASGTGQGWSEQYF,TGTGCTAGTGGCACGGGACAGGGCTGGTCCGAGCAGTACTTC
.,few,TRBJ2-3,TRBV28,CASSSLADTQYF,TGTGCCAGCAGTTCCCTAGCAGACACGCAGTATTTT
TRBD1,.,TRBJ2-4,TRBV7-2,CASSLRDRDAIQYF,TGTGCCAGCAGCTTACGGGACAGGGACGCCATTCAGTACTTC
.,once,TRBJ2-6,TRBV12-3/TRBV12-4,CASLRSGANVLTF,TGTGCCAGCCTCAGATCTGGGGCCAACGTCCTGACTTTC
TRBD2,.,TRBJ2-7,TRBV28,CASSWRGDYEQYF,TGTGCCAGCAGTTGGCGGGGGGACTACGAGCAGTACTTC
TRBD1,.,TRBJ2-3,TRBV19,CANSFGGTGVTDTQYF,TGTGCCAATAGTTTTGGGGGGACAGGCGTTACAGATACGCAGTATTTT
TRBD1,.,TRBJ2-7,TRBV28,CASRSLPGGRVWGENYEQYF,TGTGCCAGCAGATCTCTCCCAGGGGGCCGAGTATGGGGGGAAAATTACGAGCAGTACTTC
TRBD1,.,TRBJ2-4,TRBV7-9,CASSLGWGQSLAKNIQYF,TGTGCCAGCAGCTTAGGATGGGGACAGAGTCTAGCCAAAAACATTCAGTACTTC
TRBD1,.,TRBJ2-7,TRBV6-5,CASRGQGDSYEQYF,TGTGCCAGCAGGGGACAGGGGGACTCATACGAGCAGTACTTC
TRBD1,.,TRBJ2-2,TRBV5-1,CASDRGQTGELFF,TGCGCCAGCGACAGGGGGCAAACCGGGGAGCTGTTTTTT
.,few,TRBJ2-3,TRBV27,CASSFLTTSTDTQYF,TGTGCCAGCAGTTTCCTAACTACTAGCACAGATACGCAGTATTTT
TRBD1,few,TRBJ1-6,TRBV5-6,CASSSGTGSPLHF,TGTGCCAGCAGCTCTGGGACAGGGTCACCCCTCCACTTT
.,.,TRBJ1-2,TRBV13,CASSLGTQGSYGYTF,TGTGCCAGCAGCTTAGGGACCCAGGGAAGCTATGGCTACACCTTC
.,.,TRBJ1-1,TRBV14,CASSQDWYTEAFF,TGTGCCAGCAGCCAGGACTGGTACACTGAAGCTTTCTTT
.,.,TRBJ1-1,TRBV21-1,CASSKSEAFF,TGTGCCAGCAGCAAGAGTGAAGCTTTCTTT
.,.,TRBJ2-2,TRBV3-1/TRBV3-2,CASSQDPEITGELFF,TGTGCCAGCAGCCAAGATCCGGAGATCACCGGGGAGCTGTTTTTT
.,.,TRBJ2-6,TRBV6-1,CASSEPREQSRANVLTF,TGTGCCAGCAGTGAGCCCAGGGAACAAAGTCGGGCCAACGTCCTGACTTTC
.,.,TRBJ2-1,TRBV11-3,CASSPPGSRYEQFF,TGTGCCAGCAGCCCGCCAGGGTCACGTTATGAGCAGTTCTTC
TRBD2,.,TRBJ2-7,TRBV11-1,CASSLGLAGGYEQYF,TGTGCCAGCAGCCTGGGACTAGCGGGGGGCTACGAGCAGTACTTC
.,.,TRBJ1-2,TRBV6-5,CASRGGGYTF,TGTGCCAGCAGGGGTGGCGGCTATACCTTC
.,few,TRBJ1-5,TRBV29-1,CSVDRRVGNQPQHF,TGCAGCGTTGACAGACGGGTTGGCAATCAGCCCCAGCATTTT
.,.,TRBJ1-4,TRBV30,CAWTMDRLSKYNEKLFF,TGTGCCTGGACTATGGACCGACTCTCCAAATATAATGAAAAACTGTTTTTT
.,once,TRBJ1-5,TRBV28,CASRPPRFGNQPQHF,TGTGCCAGTAGGCCCCCCAGGTTTGGGAATCAGCCCCAGCATTTT
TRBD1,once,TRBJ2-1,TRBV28,CASRGQGSSYNEQFF,TGTGCCAGCAGAGGACAGGGTAGCTCCTACAATGAGCAGTTCTTC
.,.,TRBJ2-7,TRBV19,CASSSQGGSYEQYF,TGTGCCAGTAGTAGTCAGGGGGGATCCTACGAGCAGTACTTC
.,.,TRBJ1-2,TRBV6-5,CAIVSAEDGYTF,TGTGCCATCGTATCAGCGGAAGATGGCTACACCTTC
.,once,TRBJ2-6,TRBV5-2,CASNTVREYTKSGVLTF,TGTGCCAGCAATACGGTACGAGAGTACACAAAGTCGGGCGTCCTGACTTTC
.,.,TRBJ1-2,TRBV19,CASSRSGGRTSGYTF,TGTGCCAGTAGTAGATCCGGGGGGCGAACTAGTGGCTACACCTTC
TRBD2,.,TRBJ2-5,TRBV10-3,CAISEAGLAGETQYF,TGTGCCATCAGTGAGGCGGGACTAGCGGGAGAGACCCAGTACTTC
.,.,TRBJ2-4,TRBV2,CASSASRHRKVNIQYF,TGTGCCAGCAGTGCCAGCCGTCACAGAAAAGTAAACATTCAGTACTTC
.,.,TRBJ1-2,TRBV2,CASSVRGANYGYTF,TGTGCCAGCAGTGTTAGGGGTGCAAACTATGGCTACACCTTC